Listed below are T cell receptor beta chains from one sample, sequenced in a study of CD8 T cells in ankylosing spondylitis. In TCRdb, the 5' RACE reads were re-called with MiXCR into one record per CDR3 protein. The profile shows about 400,000 distinct CDR3 sequences, about 20% of them singletons. The sample was blood, either unsorted or a sorted T cell fraction (not recorded which). These receptors all come from a male donor with ankylosing spondylitis or in good health (not recorded which). CDR3s include the opening cysteine and the closing phenylalanine or tryptophan. D genes are given only for firm matches. Clone size, where shown, is once, few, many, or a class for clones that have expanded.

abundance,j_gene,len,v_gene,d_gene,CDR3nt,CDR3aa
.,TRBJ1-4,12,TRBV29-1,.,TGCAGCGTTGAAGGAGACCATGAAAAACTGTTTTTT,CSVEGDHEKLFF
few,TRBJ2-2,13,TRBV28,.,TGTGCCTCCGGGTTTTTGGGCACCGGGGAGCTGTTTTTT,CASGFLGTGELFF
few,TRBJ2-7,14,TRBV11-2,TRBD1,TGTGCCAGCAGCCCAAGGACAGGGATGTACGAGCAGTACTTC,CASSPRTGMYEQYF
.,TRBJ2-5,13,TRBV12-3/TRBV12-4,.,TGTGCCAGCAGTTTCGATCAAAGAGAGACCCAGTACTTC,CASSFDQRETQYF
.,TRBJ2-5,15,TRBV6-2/TRBV6-3,TRBD2,TGTGCCAGCAGCCATGAAGCGGGGGCCGGGGAGACCCAGTACTTC,CASSHEAGAGETQYF
.,TRBJ2-5,15,TRBV4-1,.,TGCGCCAGCAGCCAAGATCCCGGCCAGGGAGAGACCCAGTACTTC,CASSQDPGQGETQYF
few,TRBJ2-1,16,TRBV2,.,TGTGCCAGCATACCCCCGGGGGTTGGGGGTTACAATGAGCAGTTCTTC,CASIPPGVGGYNEQFF
.,TRBJ2-1,14,TRBV20-1,TRBD2,TGCAGTGCTCACCCTAGCGGGGGGTATAATGAGCAGTTCTTC,CSAHPSGGYNEQFF
few,TRBJ1-1,15,TRBV12-3/TRBV12-4,.,TGTGCCAGCAGTTTAGGGGAGGGCATGAACACTGAAGCTTTCTTT,CASSLGEGMNTEAFF
.,TRBJ2-1,16,TRBV29-1,.,TGCAGCGTTGAAGGTTCTACCGCCTTGGGGGTGGATGAGCAGTTCTTC,CSVEGSTALGVDEQFF
.,TRBJ2-7,15,TRBV2,TRBD2,TGTGCCAGCGAGGCTAGCGGGGGGCCATCCTACGAGCAGTACTTC,CASEASGGPSYEQYF
.,TRBJ2-7,15,TRBV6-1,.,TGTGCCAGCAGGGAAACCAGTGGAAACTACTACGAGCAGTACTTC,CASRETSGNYYEQYF
.,TRBJ2-1,16,TRBV29-1,.,TGCAGCGTTGAAGGGGTGGCTAGGGGATCGGTATTTGAGCAGTTCTTC,CSVEGVARGSVFEQFF
.,TRBJ2-5,14,TRBV4-1,.,TGCGCCAGCAGCCCACCGGGGGGCGGGGAGACCCAGTACTTC,CASSPPGGGETQYF
few,TRBJ2-5,13,TRBV6-1,TRBD2,TGTGCCAGTTTTAGCGGGGGAGGAAAGACCCAGTACTTC,CASFSGGGKTQYF
.,TRBJ1-5,12,TRBV12-3/TRBV12-4,.,TGTGCCAGCAGCCGTGCTAATCAGCCCCAGCATTTT,CASSRANQPQHF
.,TRBJ2-5,13,TRBV24-1,.,TGTGCCACCAGTGACGAGTACCAAGAGACCCAGTACTTC,CATSDEYQETQYF
.,TRBJ2-7,16,TRBV20-1,.,TGCAGTGCTAGAGATCCCGAGACAGACTATTCCTACGAGCAGTACTTC,CSARDPETDYSYEQYF
few,TRBJ1-1,15,TRBV11-2,.,TGTGCCAGCAGACATCCGGGACAACTGAACACTGAAGCTTTCTTT,CASRHPGQLNTEAFF
few,TRBJ1-5,15,TRBV28,.,TGTGCCAGCAGTTTACGGGGATTTGGCAATCAGCCCCAGCATTTT,CASSLRGFGNQPQHF
.,TRBJ2-1,20,TRBV23-1,TRBD2,TGCGCCAGCAGTCAATCGCGGCTAGCGGGGGGGCCCGACATCTACAATGAGCAGTTCTTC,CASSQSRLAGGPDIYNEQFF
.,TRBJ2-2,14,TRBV10-3,.,TGTGCCGCCCAGGCGGGGCCGAACACCGGGGAGCTGTTTTTT,CAAQAGPNTGELFF
.,TRBJ1-2,14,TRBV7-9,.,TGTGCCAGCAGCTTAGGGGGATTTGTCTATGGCTACACCTTC,CASSLGGFVYGYTF
.,TRBJ2-3,15,TRBV4-1,.,TGCGCCAGCAGCCAAGAAATTCGGGTCGGGGATACGCAGTATTTT,CASSQEIRVGDTQYF
.,TRBJ2-2,15,TRBV20-1,TRBD1,TGCAGTGCTAGGGGGGACAGGGACAACACCGGGGAGCTGTTTTTT,CSARGDRDNTGELFF
few,TRBJ2-2,14,TRBV29-1,.,TGCAGCGTCCGAGGGGGGGGAGGTACCGGGGAGCTGTTTTTT,CSVRGGGGTGELFF
.,TRBJ2-7,14,TRBV12-3/TRBV12-4,.,TGTGCCAGCAGTTTAGATGCAAGCCCCTACGAGCAGTACTTC,CASSLDASPYEQYF
.,TRBJ2-1,14,TRBV30,.,TGTGCCTGGAGTTATCCTCGCTCCTACAATGAGCAGTTCTTC,CAWSYPRSYNEQFF
few,TRBJ2-1,12,TRBV6-1,TRBD1,TGTGCCAGCAGAACAGGGGGCAATGAGCAGTTCTTC,CASRTGGNEQFF
.,TRBJ2-3,13,TRBV24-1,.,TGTGCCACCAGTGACCTGACACCAGATACGCAGTATTTT,CATSDLTPDTQYF
few,TRBJ2-1,15,TRBV5-1,TRBD2,TGCGCCAGCAGCTTGCGGGGGGGCGTATACAATGAGCAGTTCTTC,CASSLRGGVYNEQFF
.,TRBJ2-7,10,TRBV20-1,.,TGCAGTGCGGGGTCCTACGAGCAGTACTTC,CSAGSYEQYF
few,TRBJ2-7,12,TRBV10-3,.,TGTGCCATCAGCGACGACTCATACGAGCAGTACTTC,CAISDDSYEQYF
many,TRBJ2-1,13,TRBV29-1,.,TGCAGCGTTAGTCGGCAGAACTACAATGAGCAGTTCTTC,CSVSRQNYNEQFF
many,TRBJ2-2,12,TRBV12-3/TRBV12-4,.,TGTGCCAGCTCCTGGCGAGGCGGGGAGCTGTTTTTT,CASSWRGGELFF
.,TRBJ1-5,14,TRBV28,TRBD1,TGTGCCAGCAATCGACAGGGGGCGAGGCAGCCCCAGCATTTT,CASNRQGARQPQHF
.,TRBJ2-3,15,TRBV4-1,TRBD1,TGCGCCAGTAGGACAGGTGGGGAGAAGACAGATACGCAGTATTTT,CASRTGGEKTDTQYF
few,TRBJ2-7,14,TRBV29-1,TRBD1,TGCAGCGTTGAAGGACAGGGGGCGCCGGACGAGCAGTACTTC,CSVEGQGAPDEQYF
.,TRBJ2-2,14,TRBV28,.,TGTGCCAGCAGTTCTCCGAGGGCCGGGGGGGAGCTGTTTTTT,CASSSPRAGGELFF
few,TRBJ2-7,15,TRBV27,TRBD2,TGTGCCAGCAGTTCCCCAGCGGGGGGGCTGTACGAGCAGTACTTC,CASSSPAGGLYEQYF
.,TRBJ2-7,15,TRBV6-1,.,TGTGCCAGCAGTAGAGCGGTCCGGCGAGGCTACGAGCAGTACTTC,CASSRAVRRGYEQYF
few,TRBJ2-1,13,TRBV29-1,TRBD2,TGCAGCGTTGAAGCCGGGGGGATTTATGAGCAGTTCTTC,CSVEAGGIYEQFF
.,TRBJ2-7,12,TRBV29-1,.,TGCAGCGCAAGGACCGCAGCTAGCGAGCAGTACTTC,CSARTAASEQYF
few,TRBJ2-7,14,TRBV11-1,.,TGTGCCAGCAGCTTAGCGGCCGCGGACGTTGAGCAGTACTTC,CASSLAAADVEQYF
.,TRBJ2-3,17,TRBV7-9,TRBD2,TGTGCCAGCAGCTACCCGGAACCGGGACTACTATCCGCAAGCCAGTATTTT,CASSYPEPGLLSASQYF
.,TRBJ2-7,15,TRBV28,TRBD2,TGTGCCAGCAGTTTGGCGCGGGGGGGGCCCTACGAGCAGTACTTC,CASSLARGGPYEQYF
.,TRBJ2-6,15,TRBV7-9,.,TGTGCCAGCAGCCTTACGTCCTCTGGGGCCAACGTCCTGACTTTC,CASSLTSSGANVLTF
.,TRBJ2-3,14,TRBV3-1,TRBD2,TGTGCCAGCAGTCCACCGACTAGCAGGGATACGCAGTATTTT,CASSPPTSRDTQYF
few,TRBJ2-3,16,TRBV11-2,TRBD1,TGTGCCAGCAGCTCGGGACAGGGATCGGTGACAGATACGCAGTATTTT,CASSSGQGSVTDTQYF
few,TRBJ2-6,16,TRBV27,.,TGTGCCAGCAGGCCCGATTTTAGCTCTGGGGCCAACGTCCTGACTTTC,CASRPDFSSGANVLTF
.,TRBJ2-2,14,TRBV12-3/TRBV12-4,TRBD1,TGTGCCAGCAGCCGACAGGGAGAGGCCGGGGAGCTGTTTTTT,CASSRQGEAGELFF
.,TRBJ2-7,16,TRBV12-3/TRBV12-4,.,TGTGCCAGCAGTAGGTTCGGGTCTGAGGGGTACTACGAGCAGTACTTC,CASSRFGSEGYYEQYF
many,TRBJ2-1,14,TRBV12-3/TRBV12-4,.,TGTGCCAGCAGTTTAGTGTGGCAACACAATGAGCAGTTCTTC,CASSLVWQHNEQFF